The next 5 T cell receptor beta chains were all read from a single sample in a study of T cell responses to AZD1222 COVID-19 vaccine. Profiled with immunoSEQ multiplex PCR; TCRdb holds only in-frame clones, not every one. The repertoire has some 150,000 clones, around nine tenths of them found once; the top ten carry over 1.5%. Source: peripheral blood, taken on day 0 of AZD1222 vaccination. These receptors all come from an adult in good health.

This CDR3 is CASSSSLRDSGANVLTF. The CDR3 nucleotides read TGTGCCAGCTCATCCAGTCTGAGGGACTCTGGGGCCAACGTCCTGACTTTC. The rearrangement links TRBV18 to TRBJ2-6; D perhaps matches TRBD2 (5 bases). The germline V gene encodes CDR1 KGHSH and CDR2 LQKENI. V was clipped by 5 bases and J by 0 bases, with 14 bases between them. The CDR3 runs to 17 residues.

J is TRBJ1-6 and V is TRBV28, with D possibly matching TRBD1 (5 bases). The V gene lost 7 bases and the J gene lost 8 bases, with 12 bases spanning the gap. Germline V gives CDR1 MDHEN, CDR2 SYDVKM. CDR3 size: 13 residues. The CDR3 coding sequence is TGTGCCAGCAATGATTGGGGGGATTCACCCCTCCACTTT. Residues: CASNDWGDSPLHF.

The CDR3, as DNA: TGTGCCAGCAGTCAAGTTTCACCCCTCCACTTT. This encodes CASSQVSPLHF. The chain recombines TRBV28 with TRBJ1-6; D call uncertain. This CDR3 contains 11 residues. V lost 5 bases to trimming and J lost 9 bases, with 5 bases between them. Germline V gives CDR1 MDHEN, CDR2 SYDVKM.

The V gene is TRBV18, the J gene TRBJ2-3; either TRBD1 or TRBD2 may fit D (5 bases each). This CDR3 has 15 amino acids. The germline V and J ends were trimmed by 0 bases and 6 bases, with 13 bases remaining between them. The germline CDR1 and CDR2 sequences are KGHSH and LQKENI. The CDR3 nucleotides are TGTGCCAGCTCACCACCAGGGGCTAGCAGGGATACGCAGTATTTT. This encodes CASSPPGASRDTQYF.

This clone was found once. This chain joins TRBV2 and TRBJ1-5; D is ambiguous. The CDR3 runs to 16 residues. Trimming shortened V by 1 base and J by 1 base, and 11 bases separated the two germline ends. Germline assignment: CDR1 SNHLY and CDR2 FYNNEI. CDR3 in amino acids: CASSEEGQISNQPQHF. CDR3 in DNA: TGTGCCAGCAGTGAAGAGGGCCAGATAAGCAATCAGCCCCAGCATTTT.